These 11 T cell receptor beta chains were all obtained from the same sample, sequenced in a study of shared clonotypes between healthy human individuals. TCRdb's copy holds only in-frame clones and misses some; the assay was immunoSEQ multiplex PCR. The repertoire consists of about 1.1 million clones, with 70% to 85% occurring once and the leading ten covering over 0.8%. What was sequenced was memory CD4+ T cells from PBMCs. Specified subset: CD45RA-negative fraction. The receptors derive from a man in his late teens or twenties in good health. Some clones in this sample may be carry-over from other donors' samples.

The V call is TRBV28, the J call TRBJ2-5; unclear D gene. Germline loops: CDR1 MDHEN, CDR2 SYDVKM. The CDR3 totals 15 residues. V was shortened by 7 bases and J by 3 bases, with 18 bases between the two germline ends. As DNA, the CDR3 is TGTGCCAGCACCCCGCTCCTTCAGAGAGAAGAGACCCAGTACTTC. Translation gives CASTPLLQREETQYF.

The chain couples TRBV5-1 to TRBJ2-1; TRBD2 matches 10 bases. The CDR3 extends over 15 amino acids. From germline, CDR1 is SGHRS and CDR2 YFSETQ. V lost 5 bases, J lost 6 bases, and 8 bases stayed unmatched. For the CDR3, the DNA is TGCGCCAGCAGTCGGCTAGCGGGAGCGAGCAATGAGCAGTTCTTC. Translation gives CASSRLAGASNEQFF.

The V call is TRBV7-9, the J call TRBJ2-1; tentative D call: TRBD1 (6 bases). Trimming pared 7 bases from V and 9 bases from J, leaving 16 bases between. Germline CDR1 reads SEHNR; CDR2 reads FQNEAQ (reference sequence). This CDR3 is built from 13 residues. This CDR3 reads CASIITGWSEQFF. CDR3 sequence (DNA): TGTGCCAGCATCATTACAGGGTGGAGTGAGCAGTTCTTC.

CDR3 sequence (DNA): TGTGCCAGCAGTTTATTCCGGACAGGGTTACAAGAGACCCAGTACTTC. This encodes CASSLFRTGLQETQYF. This rearrangement joins TRBV28 to TRBJ2-5, with 8 bases identical to TRBD1. The CDR3 spans 16 residues. The V and J ends lost 1 base and 2 bases, in that order; junction bases with no gene match: 6. The germline V gene has CDR1 MDHEN and CDR2 SYDVKM.

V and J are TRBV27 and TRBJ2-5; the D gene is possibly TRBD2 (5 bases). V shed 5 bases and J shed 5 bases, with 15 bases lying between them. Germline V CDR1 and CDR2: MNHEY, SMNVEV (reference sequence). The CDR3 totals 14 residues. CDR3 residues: CASSPPGFGETQYF. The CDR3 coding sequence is TGTGCCAGCAGTCCCCCGGGATTTGGGGAGACCCAGTACTTC.

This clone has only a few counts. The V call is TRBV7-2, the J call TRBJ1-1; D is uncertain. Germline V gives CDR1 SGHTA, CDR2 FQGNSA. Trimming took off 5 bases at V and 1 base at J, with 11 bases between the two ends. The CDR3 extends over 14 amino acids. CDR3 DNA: TGTGCCAGCAGCCCTGGACGTGCGAACACTGAAGCTTTCTTT. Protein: CASSPGRANTEAFF.

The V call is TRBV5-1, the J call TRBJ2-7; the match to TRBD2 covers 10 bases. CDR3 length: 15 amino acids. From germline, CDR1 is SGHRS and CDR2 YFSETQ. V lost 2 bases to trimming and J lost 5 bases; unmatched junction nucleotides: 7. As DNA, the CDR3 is TGCGCCAGCAGCTTAGCGGGAGGGCCGTTTGACGAGCAGTACTTC. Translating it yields CASSLAGGPFDEQYF. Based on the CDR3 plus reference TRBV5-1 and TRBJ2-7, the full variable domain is KAGVTQTPRYLIKTRGQQVTLSCSPISGHRSVSWYQQTPGQGLQFLFEYFSETQRNKGNFPGRFSGRQFSNSRSEMNVSTLELGDSALYLCASSLAGGPFDEQYFGPGTRLTVT.

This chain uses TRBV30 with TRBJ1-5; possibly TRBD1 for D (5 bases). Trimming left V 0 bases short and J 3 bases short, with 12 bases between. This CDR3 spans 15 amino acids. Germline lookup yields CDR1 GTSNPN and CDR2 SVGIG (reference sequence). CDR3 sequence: CAWSVFGGFNQPQHF. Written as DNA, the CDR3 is TGTGCCTGGAGTGTTTTCGGGGGATTCAATCAGCCCCAGCATTTT.

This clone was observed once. The CDR3 nucleotides read TGTGCCAGCACCCAGACGCTCAATCAGCCCCAGCATTTT. It specifies CASTQTLNQPQHF. V usage is TRBV2 and J usage is TRBJ1-5; D not certain. The V end was cut by 7 bases, the J end by 3 bases, with 10 bases between. From germline, CDR1 is SNHLY and CDR2 FYNNEI. CDR3 length: 13 residues.

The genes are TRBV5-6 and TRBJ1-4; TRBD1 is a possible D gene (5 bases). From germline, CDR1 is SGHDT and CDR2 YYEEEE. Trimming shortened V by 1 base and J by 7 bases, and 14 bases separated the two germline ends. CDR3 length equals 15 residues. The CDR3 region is CASSLIGDQGEKLFF. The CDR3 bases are TGTGCCAGCAGCTTGATAGGGGACCAAGGTGAAAAACTGTTTTTT.

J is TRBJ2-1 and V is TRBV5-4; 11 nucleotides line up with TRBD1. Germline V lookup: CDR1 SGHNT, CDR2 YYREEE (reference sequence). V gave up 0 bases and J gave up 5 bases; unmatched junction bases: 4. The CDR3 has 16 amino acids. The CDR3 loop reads CASSLDGTGGNNEQFF. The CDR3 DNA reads TGTGCCAGCAGCTTGGACGGGACAGGGGGTAACAATGAGCAGTTCTTC.